These T cell receptor beta chains were read from a single sample in a study of T cells after yellow fever vaccination. TCRdb processed the 5' RACE reads anew with MiXCR; each CDR3 protein has one entry. The sample lists about 340,000 distinct CDR3 sequences; around 13% were seen once. The input for sequencing was CD4+ T cells sorted from PBMCs, taken 15 days after the yellow fever booster vaccination. These receptors originate from a man aged 18 to 35 who received the YFV17D yellow fever vaccine. Both conserved end residues are part of each CDR3. A D gene is named only where the DNA matches it firmly. Size tells how often a clone was seen (once, few, many) or the class of an expanded clone, and some rows leave it out.

J gene: TRBJ2-3; clone size: few; CDR3 length: 14; D gene: -; V gene: TRBV20-1; CDR3 DNA: TGCAGTGCAATCTGGGACGGGGGCACGGATACGCAGTATTTT; CDR3 protein: CSAIWDGGTDTQYF
J gene: TRBJ2-1; clone size: few; CDR3 length: 16; D gene: -; V gene: TRBV3-1; CDR3 DNA: TGTGCCAGCAGCCCCTGGGCAGGGGGGGCCGGCAATGAGCAGTTCTTC; CDR3 protein: CASSPWAGGAGNEQFF
J gene: TRBJ2-1; clone size: -; CDR3 length: 14; D gene: TRBD2; V gene: TRBV6-2/TRBV6-3; CDR3 DNA: TGTGCCAGCAGTCGACTAGCGGGGGTCAATGAGCAGTTCTTC; CDR3 protein: CASSRLAGVNEQFF
J gene: TRBJ2-2; clone size: few; CDR3 length: 16; D gene: TRBD2; V gene: TRBV12-3/TRBV12-4; CDR3 DNA: TGTGCCAGCAGCCCAAGGACTAGCGGGGTCGACGGGGAGCTGTTTTTT; CDR3 protein: CASSPRTSGVDGELFF
J gene: TRBJ2-1; clone size: -; CDR3 length: 15; D gene: TRBD2; V gene: TRBV7-8; CDR3 DNA: TGTGCCAGCAGCTTAGCGTTCGGGGGGTCCACTGAGCAGTTCTTC; CDR3 protein: CASSLAFGGSTEQFF
J gene: TRBJ1-2; clone size: -; CDR3 length: 13; D gene: TRBD1; V gene: TRBV7-2; CDR3 DNA: TGTGCCAGCAGATTAGACAGGGTCGGTGGCTACACCTTC; CDR3 protein: CASRLDRVGGYTF
J gene: TRBJ1-1; clone size: many; CDR3 length: 15; D gene: TRBD1; V gene: TRBV12-3/TRBV12-4; CDR3 DNA: TGTGCCAGCAGACCCGGACAGGGCTGGGACACTGAAGCTTTCTTT; CDR3 protein: CASRPGQGWDTEAFF
J gene: TRBJ2-2; clone size: -; CDR3 length: 14; D gene: -; V gene: TRBV7-9; CDR3 DNA: TGTGCCAGCAGCTCCTTAGCGGTGCTCGGGGAGCTGTTTTTT; CDR3 protein: CASSSLAVLGELFF
J gene: TRBJ2-5; clone size: -; CDR3 length: 15; D gene: -; V gene: TRBV6-6; CDR3 DNA: TGTGCCAGCACTTCACGGACCCTCTGGCGAGAGACCCAGTACTTC; CDR3 protein: CASTSRTLWRETQYF
J gene: TRBJ1-3; clone size: many; CDR3 length: 15; D gene: -; V gene: TRBV4-3; CDR3 DNA: TGCGCCAGCAGCCAAGACGTATCTTCTGGAAACACCATATATTTT; CDR3 protein: CASSQDVSSGNTIYF
J gene: TRBJ1-1; clone size: -; CDR3 length: 13; D gene: -; V gene: TRBV27; CDR3 DNA: TGTGCCAGCAGTTTAGAACGCGAGGGGCGAGCTTTCTTT; CDR3 protein: CASSLEREGRAFF
J gene: TRBJ2-5; clone size: -; CDR3 length: 14; D gene: -; V gene: TRBV6-2/TRBV6-3; CDR3 DNA: TGTGCCAGCCGGAAAACTAGTTTCCAAGAGACCCAGTACTTC; CDR3 protein: CASRKTSFQETQYF
J gene: TRBJ2-6; clone size: few; CDR3 length: 16; D gene: TRBD1; V gene: TRBV7-9; CDR3 DNA: TGTGCCAGCAGCTCCGACGCTGGACAGGGGCCCAACGTCCTGACTTTC; CDR3 protein: CASSSDAGQGPNVLTF
J gene: TRBJ2-7; clone size: few; CDR3 length: 17; D gene: -; V gene: TRBV7-9; CDR3 DNA: TGTGCCAGCAGCTTAGCGCACCTAATTAGGGGGAGGTACGAGCAGTACTTC; CDR3 protein: CASSLAHLIRGRYEQYF
J gene: TRBJ1-6; clone size: -; CDR3 length: 16; D gene: -; V gene: TRBV7-9; CDR3 DNA: TGTGCCAGCAGCCCCTCCGTTTTCGCAGTGGGGTCACCCCTCCACTTT; CDR3 protein: CASSPSVFAVGSPLHF
J gene: TRBJ1-2; clone size: few; CDR3 length: 14; D gene: -; V gene: TRBV10-1; CDR3 DNA: TGCGCCAGCAGTGATTCCATCGGTAACTATGGCTACACCTTC; CDR3 protein: CASSDSIGNYGYTF
J gene: TRBJ2-7; clone size: few; CDR3 length: 15; D gene: TRBD2; V gene: TRBV20-1; CDR3 DNA: TGCAGTGCTCTACTAGCGGGGGGCGATAAAGGCGAGCAGTACTTC; CDR3 protein: CSALLAGGDKGEQYF
J gene: TRBJ1-4; clone size: few; CDR3 length: 14; D gene: TRBD1; V gene: TRBV7-8; CDR3 DNA: TGTGCCAGCAGCTTACGGGACAGTAATGAAAAACTGTTTTTT; CDR3 protein: CASSLRDSNEKLFF
J gene: TRBJ1-3; clone size: few; CDR3 length: 13; D gene: -; V gene: TRBV5-1; CDR3 DNA: TGCGCCAGCAGCTTGGAGGTGGGAAACACCATATATTTT; CDR3 protein: CASSLEVGNTIYF
J gene: TRBJ2-1; clone size: few; CDR3 length: 15; D gene: TRBD2; V gene: TRBV29-1; CDR3 DNA: TGCAGCGTGAACTACCCTAGCGGACATTACAATGAGCAGTTCTTC; CDR3 protein: CSVNYPSGHYNEQFF
J gene: TRBJ2-5; clone size: -; CDR3 length: 15; D gene: -; V gene: TRBV3-1; CDR3 DNA: TGTGCCAGCAGCCTCCCCGGGCGGCGTCGGGAGACCCAGTACTTC; CDR3 protein: CASSLPGRRRETQYF
J gene: TRBJ1-5; clone size: -; CDR3 length: 15; D gene: -; V gene: TRBV11-2; CDR3 DNA: TGTGCCAGCAGCCCCCGTGCAGGGAAAGATCAGCCCCAGCATTTT; CDR3 protein: CASSPRAGKDQPQHF
J gene: TRBJ2-7; clone size: -; CDR3 length: 13; D gene: TRBD1; V gene: TRBV10-2; CDR3 DNA: TGCGCCAGCATGACAGGGCACTCCTACGAGCAGTACTTC; CDR3 protein: CASMTGHSYEQYF
J gene: TRBJ1-1; clone size: few; CDR3 length: 13; D gene: -; V gene: TRBV2; CDR3 DNA: TGTGCCAGCACCCCGCAGGGAAGCACTGAAGCTTTCTTT; CDR3 protein: CASTPQGSTEAFF
J gene: TRBJ1-2; clone size: many; CDR3 length: 14; D gene: TRBD1; V gene: TRBV5-1; CDR3 DNA: TGCGCCAGCAGCCGGGACAGGGGCGTCTATGGCTACACCTTC; CDR3 protein: CASSRDRGVYGYTF
J gene: TRBJ2-1; clone size: many; CDR3 length: 15; D gene: -; V gene: TRBV21-1; CDR3 DNA: TGTGCCAGCAGTCTTGGGACAGGGCCCTACAATGAGCAGTTCTTC; CDR3 protein: CASSLGTGPYNEQFF
J gene: TRBJ2-5; clone size: -; CDR3 length: 13; D gene: -; V gene: TRBV7-6; CDR3 DNA: TGTGCCAGCAGCTTAGGCAGGGTCGAGACCCAGTACTTC; CDR3 protein: CASSLGRVETQYF
J gene: TRBJ2-1; clone size: many; CDR3 length: 17; D gene: -; V gene: TRBV28; CDR3 DNA: TGTGCCAGCACCGGGACTACACGGGACACTAGATACAATGAGCAGTTCTTC; CDR3 protein: CASTGTTRDTRYNEQFF
J gene: TRBJ2-1; clone size: few; CDR3 length: 14; D gene: -; V gene: TRBV7-2; CDR3 DNA: TGTGCCAGCAGCTTATCGCGGTGGACCAATGAGCAGTTCTTC; CDR3 protein: CASSLSRWTNEQFF
J gene: TRBJ1-2; clone size: few; CDR3 length: 13; D gene: -; V gene: TRBV12-3/TRBV12-4; CDR3 DNA: TGTGCCAGCAACAGCCGGGGGGGCTTTGGCTACACCTTC; CDR3 protein: CASNSRGGFGYTF
J gene: TRBJ1-1; clone size: few; CDR3 length: 13; D gene: -; V gene: TRBV20-1; CDR3 DNA: TGCAGTGCACCCCGGGAACTCGACACTGAAGCTTTCTTT; CDR3 protein: CSAPRELDTEAFF
J gene: TRBJ1-3; clone size: few; CDR3 length: 16; D gene: TRBD1; V gene: TRBV7-2; CDR3 DNA: TGTGCCAGCAGCAGTGGGACAGTGAACTCTGGAAACACCATATATTTT; CDR3 protein: CASSSGTVNSGNTIYF
J gene: TRBJ1-5; clone size: -; CDR3 length: 14; D gene: -; V gene: TRBV10-3; CDR3 DNA: TGTGCCACCGGGACTAGTCAGGGCAATCAGCCCCAGCATTTT; CDR3 protein: CATGTSQGNQPQHF
J gene: TRBJ1-5; clone size: many; CDR3 length: 16; D gene: TRBD1; V gene: TRBV2; CDR3 DNA: TGTGCCAGCAGGGATTCCGGGACAGGGGGGCGTCAGCCCCAGCATTTT; CDR3 protein: CASRDSGTGGRQPQHF
J gene: TRBJ2-5; clone size: -; CDR3 length: 14; D gene: -; V gene: TRBV6-5; CDR3 DNA: TGTGCCAGCATCAACCTTAGGGCGGGAGAGACCCAGTACTTC; CDR3 protein: CASINLRAGETQYF
J gene: TRBJ1-1; clone size: few; CDR3 length: 15; D gene: -; V gene: TRBV7-9; CDR3 DNA: TGTGCCAGCAGCTCACTTCGCAGGGGATACACTGAAGCTTTCTTT; CDR3 protein: CASSSLRRGYTEAFF
J gene: TRBJ2-7; clone size: few; CDR3 length: 16; D gene: -; V gene: TRBV7-8; CDR3 DNA: TGTGCCAGCAGCTTAGAGCGCTGGTCAGGGCGGTACGAGCAGTACTTC; CDR3 protein: CASSLERWSGRYEQYF
J gene: TRBJ1-2; clone size: -; CDR3 length: 15; D gene: -; V gene: TRBV6-5; CDR3 DNA: TGTGCCAGCAGTTACTCGAGGGGCAGGATGAACGGCTACACCTTC; CDR3 protein: CASSYSRGRMNGYTF
J gene: TRBJ2-3; clone size: -; CDR3 length: 11; D gene: -; V gene: TRBV10-3; CDR3 DNA: TGTGCCATCAGTGAACTTAAAACGCAGTATTTT; CDR3 protein: CAISELKTQYF
J gene: TRBJ1-2; clone size: few; CDR3 length: 15; D gene: TRBD1; V gene: TRBV9; CDR3 DNA: TGTGCCAGCAGCGGATCGACAGGGCACTTCTATGGCTACACCTTC; CDR3 protein: CASSGSTGHFYGYTF
J gene: TRBJ2-5; clone size: -; CDR3 length: 13; D gene: -; V gene: TRBV5-1; CDR3 DNA: TGCGCCAGCAGCTTGGCACCCGAAGAGACCCAGTACTTC; CDR3 protein: CASSLAPEETQYF
J gene: TRBJ1-1; clone size: many; CDR3 length: 14; D gene: -; V gene: TRBV12-3/TRBV12-4; CDR3 DNA: TGTGCCAGCAGTTTCCTAACATTGAACACTGAAGCTTTCTTT; CDR3 protein: CASSFLTLNTEAFF
J gene: TRBJ2-5; clone size: few; CDR3 length: 14; D gene: -; V gene: TRBV6-1; CDR3 DNA: TGTGCCAGCACCGCGCAGGGGTGGCAAGAGACCCAGTACTTC; CDR3 protein: CASTAQGWQETQYF
J gene: TRBJ2-1; clone size: few; CDR3 length: 14; D gene: -; V gene: TRBV29-1; CDR3 DNA: TGCAGCGTTTCGTGGCGGGGTTTATACAATGAGCAGTTCTTC; CDR3 protein: CSVSWRGLYNEQFF
J gene: TRBJ1-4; clone size: once; CDR3 length: 13; D gene: -; V gene: TRBV11-2; CDR3 DNA: TGTGCCAGCAGCTCCGCGGGCGCAGAAAAACTGTTTTTT; CDR3 protein: CASSSAGAEKLFF
J gene: TRBJ1-1; clone size: -; CDR3 length: 14; D gene: -; V gene: TRBV6-4; CDR3 DNA: TGTGCCAGCAGTGCTCCGGCCCTGAACACTGAAGCTTTCTTT; CDR3 protein: CASSAPALNTEAFF
J gene: TRBJ1-4; clone size: -; CDR3 length: 15; D gene: -; V gene: TRBV28; CDR3 DNA: TGTGCCAGCACCCCAATCGGACAGCCTCGGGAAAAACTGTTTTTT; CDR3 protein: CASTPIGQPREKLFF
J gene: TRBJ2-1; clone size: many; CDR3 length: 11; D gene: -; V gene: TRBV25-1; CDR3 DNA: TGTGCCAGCGGGCCCCCCATGAGTCCGTTCTTC; CDR3 protein: CASGPPMSPFF
J gene: TRBJ1-1; clone size: few; CDR3 length: 15; D gene: -; V gene: TRBV7-3; CDR3 DNA: TGTGCCAGCAGCCCATCAGGGGCGGGGAACACTGAAGCTTTCTTT; CDR3 protein: CASSPSGAGNTEAFF
J gene: TRBJ2-1; clone size: many; CDR3 length: 13; D gene: -; V gene: TRBV5-1; CDR3 DNA: TGCGCCAGCCCTCGTGACCCCGGGGGTGAGCAGTTCTTC; CDR3 protein: CASPRDPGGEQFF
J gene: TRBJ1-6; clone size: -; CDR3 length: 14; D gene: -; V gene: TRBV6-5; CDR3 DNA: TGTGCCAGCAGATGGGACTCTACTAATTCACCCCTCCACTTT; CDR3 protein: CASRWDSTNSPLHF
J gene: TRBJ2-2; clone size: -; CDR3 length: 13; D gene: -; V gene: TRBV20-1; CDR3 DNA: TGCAGTGCTAGAGAGGTTGACACCGGGGAGCTGTTTTTT; CDR3 protein: CSAREVDTGELFF
J gene: TRBJ1-2; clone size: few; CDR3 length: 15; D gene: TRBD1; V gene: TRBV6-5; CDR3 DNA: TGTGCCAGCAGTTACGTCGGGACAGGGAGCTATGGCTACACCTTC; CDR3 protein: CASSYVGTGSYGYTF
J gene: TRBJ2-5; clone size: many; CDR3 length: 16; D gene: -; V gene: TRBV7-2; CDR3 DNA: TGTGCCAGCAGCCTCGGGTCCTCGAGTGTCCAAGAGACCCAGTACTTC; CDR3 protein: CASSLGSSSVQETQYF
J gene: TRBJ2-7; clone size: many; CDR3 length: 15; D gene: TRBD2; V gene: TRBV20-1; CDR3 DNA: TGCAGTGCTAGAGACTTCTCGGGGGGTCCTTACGAGCAGTACTTC; CDR3 protein: CSARDFSGGPYEQYF